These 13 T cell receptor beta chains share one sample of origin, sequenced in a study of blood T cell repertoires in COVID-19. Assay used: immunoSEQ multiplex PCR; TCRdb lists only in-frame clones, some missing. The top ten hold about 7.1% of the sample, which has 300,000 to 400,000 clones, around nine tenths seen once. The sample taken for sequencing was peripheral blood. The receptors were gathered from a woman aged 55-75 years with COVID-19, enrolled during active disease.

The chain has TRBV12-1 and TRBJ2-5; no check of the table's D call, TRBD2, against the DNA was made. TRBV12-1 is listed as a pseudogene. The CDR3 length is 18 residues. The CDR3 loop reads CASSYEGLAGVVQETQYF. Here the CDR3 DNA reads TGTGCCAGCAGCTACGAGGGACTAGCGGGGGTGGTCCAAGAGACCCAGTACTTC.

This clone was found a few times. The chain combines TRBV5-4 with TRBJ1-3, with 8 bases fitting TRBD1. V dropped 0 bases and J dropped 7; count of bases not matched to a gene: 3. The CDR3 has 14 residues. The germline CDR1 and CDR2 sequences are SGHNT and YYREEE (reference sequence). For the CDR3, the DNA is TGTGCCAGCAGCTTGGCGCAGGGGGCGAACACCATATATTTT. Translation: CASSLAQGANTIYF.

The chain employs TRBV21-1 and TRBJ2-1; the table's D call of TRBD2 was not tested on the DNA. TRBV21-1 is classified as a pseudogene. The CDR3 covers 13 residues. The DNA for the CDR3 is TGTGCCCCCGGGCAACTAGCGGTGGTGGAGCAGTTCTTC. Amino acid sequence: CAPGQLAVVEQFF.

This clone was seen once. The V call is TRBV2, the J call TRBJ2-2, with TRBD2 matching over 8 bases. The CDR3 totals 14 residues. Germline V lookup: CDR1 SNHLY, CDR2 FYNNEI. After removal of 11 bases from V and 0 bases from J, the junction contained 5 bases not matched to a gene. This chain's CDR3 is CASGRGANTGELFF. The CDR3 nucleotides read TGTGCCTCCGGGCGGGGGGCGAACACCGGGGAGCTGTTTTTT.

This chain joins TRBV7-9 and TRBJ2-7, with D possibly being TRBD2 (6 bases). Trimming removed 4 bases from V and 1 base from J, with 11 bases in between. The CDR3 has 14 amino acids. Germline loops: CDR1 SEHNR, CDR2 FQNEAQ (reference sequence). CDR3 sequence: CASSSGLDSYEQYF. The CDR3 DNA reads TGTGCCAGCAGCTCGGGACTGGATTCCTACGAGCAGTACTTC.

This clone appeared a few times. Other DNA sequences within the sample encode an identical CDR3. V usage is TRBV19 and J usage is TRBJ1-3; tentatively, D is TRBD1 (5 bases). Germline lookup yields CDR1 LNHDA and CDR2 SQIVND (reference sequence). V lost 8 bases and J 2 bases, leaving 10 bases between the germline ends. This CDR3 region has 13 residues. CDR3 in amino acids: CASQGGPGNTIYF. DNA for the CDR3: TGTGCCAGTCAGGGTGGCCCTGGAAACACCATATATTTT.

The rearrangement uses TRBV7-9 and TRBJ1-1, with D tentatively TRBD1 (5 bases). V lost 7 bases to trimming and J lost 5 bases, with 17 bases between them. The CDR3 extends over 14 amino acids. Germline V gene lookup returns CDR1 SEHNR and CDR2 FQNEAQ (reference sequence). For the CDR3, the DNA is TGTGCCAGCACCTACCGGGGGAGTCAAACTGAAGCTTTCTTT. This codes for CASTYRGSQTEAFF.

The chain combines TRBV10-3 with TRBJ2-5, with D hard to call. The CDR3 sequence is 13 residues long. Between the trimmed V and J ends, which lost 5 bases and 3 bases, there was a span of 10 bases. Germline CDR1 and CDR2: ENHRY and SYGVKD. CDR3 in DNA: TGTGCCATCAGTCGGAACGGAGAAGAGACCCAGTACTTC. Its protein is CAISRNGEETQYF.

CDR3 DNA: TGTGCCAGAACCCGTGGGTCGCAGGGTTTCTCCTACAATGAGCAGTTCTTC. It encodes CARTRGSQGFSYNEQFF. The V call is TRBV5-3, the J call TRBJ2-1; D is perhaps TRBD1 (5 bases). TRBV5-3 is designated an ORF whose function remains uncertain. The CDR3 spans 17 residues. Deletions cut 6 bases from V and 0 bases from J, with 19 bases between.

The CDR3 DNA reads as TGTGCCAGCAGTTACTTCCGACAGGGGTACGAGCAGTACTTC. It is translated as CASSYFRQGYEQYF. The chain employs TRBV6-5 and TRBJ2-7; 8 bases are a match to TRBD1. This CDR3 has 14 amino acids. V was pared by 1 base and J by 4 bases, with 3 bases of the junction left unmatched. CDR1 and CDR2 from the germline V gene are MNHEY and SVGAGI.

CDR3 loop: CASSGGGTTNEKLFF. The CDR3 DNA reads TGTGCCAGCAGCGGGGGGGGCACAACTAATGAAAAACTGTTTTTT. This chain uses TRBV9 with TRBJ1-4; TRBD1 might be the D (6 bases). Germline CDR1 and CDR2: SGDLS and YYNGEE. This CDR3 is built from 15 residues. V lost 3 bases and J lost 0, with 9 bases in between.

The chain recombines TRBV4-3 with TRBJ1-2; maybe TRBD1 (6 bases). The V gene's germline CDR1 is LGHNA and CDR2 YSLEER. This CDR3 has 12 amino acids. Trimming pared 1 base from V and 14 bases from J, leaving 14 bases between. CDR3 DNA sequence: TGCGCCAGCAGCCAAGTGACAGGCTGGAAGACCTTC. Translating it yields CASSQVTGWKTF.

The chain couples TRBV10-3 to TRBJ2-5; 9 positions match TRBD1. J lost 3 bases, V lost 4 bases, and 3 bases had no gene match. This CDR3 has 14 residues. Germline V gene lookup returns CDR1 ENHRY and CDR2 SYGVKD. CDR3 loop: CAISGGQGKETQYF. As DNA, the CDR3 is TGTGCCATCAGTGGGGGACAGGGTAAAGAGACCCAGTACTTC.